This is a list of T cell receptor beta chains from one sample in a study of blood T cell repertoires in COVID-19. Clones were sequenced by immunoSEQ multiplex PCR, and TCRdb holds only the in-frame ones, with some missing. The sample lists about 160,000 clones, 86% occurring once. The sequenced sample was peripheral blood. The receptors originated from a man between 65 and 85 years old with acute or convalescent COVID-19. Both conserved end residues are trimmed from each CDR3. D genes are given only for firm matches.

d_call,j_call,v_call,cdr3_aa
TRBD1,TRBJ1-5,TRBV5-6,ASSSTEQGGQPQH
TRBD1,TRBJ1-2,TRBV30,ACRGRRDGYT
NA,TRBJ1-1,TRBV3-1/TRBV3-2,ASSATGNEAF
TRBD2,TRBJ2-3,TRBV11-1,ASRTTSGSLPDTQY
NA,TRBJ1-2,TRBV5-4,ASSFEGYRGGYT
NA,TRBJ1-3,TRBV6-1,ASSEVVGASGNTIY
NA,TRBJ2-2,TRBV24-1,ATSGANTGELF
TRBD1,TRBJ2-7,TRBV2,ASALTGTGAYEQY
NA,TRBJ1-5,TRBV5-1,ASSLEGVQPQH
TRBD2,TRBJ2-7,TRBV27,ASSPASLAGGPRQY
TRBD1,TRBJ1-5,TRBV29-1,SVGQGAFQPQH
TRBD2,TRBJ2-1,TRBV11-2,ASSPLRGWSSGSYEQF
NA,TRBJ2-3,TRBV9,ASSLSSVVADTQY
TRBD1,TRBJ1-2,TRBV4-1,ASSPINVQGVYGYT
TRBD1,TRBJ2-1,TRBV19,ASSIYGTGGINEQF
TRBD2,TRBJ2-5,TRBV4-2,ASSQDGPFGLAGARETQY
NA,TRBJ2-5,TRBV4-1,ASSQVKRESGETQY
NA,TRBJ2-2,TRBV27,ASSLSSRQRFGELF
NA,TRBJ2-7,TRBV19,ASSGPLVYEQY
NA,TRBJ2-2,TRBV9,ASSVDSRDTGELF
NA,TRBJ2-2,TRBV19,ASSGLSGIAGELF
TRBD2,TRBJ2-7,TRBV6-5,ASSYKGAGGSYEQY
TRBD2,TRBJ2-2,TRBV5-1,ASSLAWPLAGSPVGELF
NA,TRBJ2-3,TRBV6-5,ASSYSGSTDTQY
NA,TRBJ2-7,TRBV6-5,ASRAYWTGLYEQY
NA,TRBJ2-5,TRBV4-3,ASSPFDGQQQETQY
TRBD1,TRBJ2-5,TRBV5-1,ASSLGTGGSETQY
TRBD2,TRBJ2-7,TRBV27,ASSFLTSGRPHEQY
TRBD2,TRBJ2-1,TRBV3-1/TRBV3-2,ASSKELGLAGENNEQF
TRBD2,TRBJ2-1,TRBV19,ASNGVYAGEGYEQF
NA,TRBJ2-6,TRBV27,ASSSNSGANVLT
NA,TRBJ2-7,TRBV28,ASRENSYEQY
TRBD1,TRBJ1-4,TRBV19,ASIGRTGRLANEKLF
NA,TRBJ1-5,TRBV28,ASSLGAGGGNQPQH
TRBD1,TRBJ1-5,TRBV2,ASTYRGDQPQH
NA,TRBJ2-7,TRBV18,ASSPATGLSYEQY
TRBD1,TRBJ2-6,TRBV6-1,ASSEAGQLSGANVLT
NA,TRBJ1-5,TRBV11-2,ASSLGWRGQPQH
NA,TRBJ2-2,TRBV9,ASSPSLGRTGELF
NA,TRBJ2-3,TRBV6-1,ASSDTGGTTPDTQY
TRBD2,TRBJ2-3,TRBV4-2,ASSQDGRGADTQY
TRBD2,TRBJ2-3,TRBV20-1,SASRREIHTDTQY
TRBD2,TRBJ2-3,TRBV5-8,ASSLAAGGGDTQY
TRBD1,TRBJ2-7,TRBV7-8,ASSLGTGTYEQY
TRBD2,TRBJ2-7,TRBV28,ASSLTSTWIEQY
NA,TRBJ2-2,TRBV30,AWREGDTGELF
TRBD2,TRBJ2-2,TRBV7-3,ASSLMGGSDPNTGELF
TRBD1,TRBJ2-6,TRBV5-4,ASSPGGQGTYSGANVLT
TRBD1,TRBJ2-2,TRBV6-5,AWRTGRTGELF
NA,TRBJ1-1,TRBV6-6,ASSSPNGLLNTEAF
NA,TRBJ1-2,TRBV6-5,ASTTDSYYGYT
NA,TRBJ1-3,TRBV19,ASSKDSNSGNTIY
TRBD2,TRBJ2-3,TRBV2,ASSEYSGSADTQY
TRBD1,TRBJ2-2,TRBV7-2,ASSFDRGHSTGELF